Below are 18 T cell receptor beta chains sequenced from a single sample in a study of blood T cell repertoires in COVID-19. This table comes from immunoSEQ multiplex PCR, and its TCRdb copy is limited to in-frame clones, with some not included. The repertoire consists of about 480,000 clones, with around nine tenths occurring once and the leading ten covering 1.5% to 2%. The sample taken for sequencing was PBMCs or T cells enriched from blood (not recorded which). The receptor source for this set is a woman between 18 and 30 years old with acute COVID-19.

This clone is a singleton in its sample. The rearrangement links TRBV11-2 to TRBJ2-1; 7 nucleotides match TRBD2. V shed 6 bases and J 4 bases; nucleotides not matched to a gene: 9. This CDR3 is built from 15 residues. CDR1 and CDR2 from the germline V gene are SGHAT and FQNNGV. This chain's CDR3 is CASSFVGGSYNEQFF. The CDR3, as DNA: TGTGCCAGCAGTTTTGTGGGGGGGTCATACAATGAGCAGTTCTTC.

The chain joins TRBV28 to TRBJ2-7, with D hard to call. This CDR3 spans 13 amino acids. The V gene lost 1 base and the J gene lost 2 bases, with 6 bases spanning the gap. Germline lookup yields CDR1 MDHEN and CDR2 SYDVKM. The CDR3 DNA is TGTGCCAGCAGTTTATCGCAGACCTACGAGCAGTACTTC. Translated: CASSLSQTYEQYF.

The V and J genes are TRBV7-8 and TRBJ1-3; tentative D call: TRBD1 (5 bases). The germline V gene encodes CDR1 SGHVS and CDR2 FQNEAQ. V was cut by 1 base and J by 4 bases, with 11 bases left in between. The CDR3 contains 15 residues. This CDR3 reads CASSLEPGPGNTIYF. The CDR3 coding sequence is TGTGCCAGCAGCTTAGAGCCAGGGCCGGGAAACACCATATATTTT. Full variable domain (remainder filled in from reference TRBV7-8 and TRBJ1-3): GAGVSQSPRYKVAKRGQDVALRCDPISGHVSLFWYQQALGQGPEFLTYFQNEAQLDKSGLPSDRFFAERPEGSVSTLKIQRTQQEDSAVYLCASSLEPGPGNTIYFGEGSWLTVV.

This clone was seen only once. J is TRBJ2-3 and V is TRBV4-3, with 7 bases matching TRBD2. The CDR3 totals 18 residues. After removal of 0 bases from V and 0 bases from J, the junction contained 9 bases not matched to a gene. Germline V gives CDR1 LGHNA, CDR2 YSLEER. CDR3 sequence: CASSQDQDYSGSTDTQYF. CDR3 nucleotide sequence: TGCGCCAGCAGCCAAGATCAGGATTATAGCGGGAGCACAGATACGCAGTATTTT.

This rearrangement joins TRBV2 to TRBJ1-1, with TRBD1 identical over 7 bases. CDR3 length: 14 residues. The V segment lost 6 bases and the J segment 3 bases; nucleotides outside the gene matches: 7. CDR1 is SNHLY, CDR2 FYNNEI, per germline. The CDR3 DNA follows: TGTGCCAGCAGACCCAGGGGGTCGGACACTGAAGCTTTCTTT. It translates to CASRPRGSDTEAFF.

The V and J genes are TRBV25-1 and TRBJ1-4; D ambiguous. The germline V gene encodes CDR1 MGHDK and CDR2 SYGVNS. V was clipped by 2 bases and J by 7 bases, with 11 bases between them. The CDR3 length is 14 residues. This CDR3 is CASSETILGEKLFF. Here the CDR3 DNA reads TGTGCCAGCAGTGAAACTATCCTGGGTGAAAAACTGTTTTTT.

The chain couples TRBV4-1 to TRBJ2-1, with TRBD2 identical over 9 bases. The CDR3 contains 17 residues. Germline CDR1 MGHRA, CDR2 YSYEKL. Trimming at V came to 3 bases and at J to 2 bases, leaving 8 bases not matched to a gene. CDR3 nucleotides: TGCGCCAGCAGCCACGGATTGCGGGAGGGCCCCTACAATGAGCAGTTCTTC. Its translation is CASSHGLREGPYNEQFF.

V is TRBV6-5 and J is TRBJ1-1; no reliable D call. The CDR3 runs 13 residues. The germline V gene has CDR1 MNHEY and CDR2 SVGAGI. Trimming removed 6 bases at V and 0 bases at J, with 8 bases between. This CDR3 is CASRYQLNTEAFF. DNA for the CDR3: TGTGCCAGCAGGTACCAGTTGAACACTGAAGCTTTCTTT.

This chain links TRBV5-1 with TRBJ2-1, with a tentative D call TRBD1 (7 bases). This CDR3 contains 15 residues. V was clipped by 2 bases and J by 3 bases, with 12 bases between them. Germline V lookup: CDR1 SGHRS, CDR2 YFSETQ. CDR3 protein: CASSFAGQNYNEQFF. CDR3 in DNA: TGCGCCAGCAGCTTTGCGGGACAGAACTACAATGAGCAGTTCTTC.

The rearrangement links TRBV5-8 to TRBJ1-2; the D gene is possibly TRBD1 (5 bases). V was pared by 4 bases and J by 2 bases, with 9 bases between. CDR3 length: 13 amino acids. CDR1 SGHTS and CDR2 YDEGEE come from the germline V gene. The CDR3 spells CASSAGLNYGYTF. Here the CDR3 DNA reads TGTGCCAGCAGCGCGGGACTCAACTATGGCTACACCTTC. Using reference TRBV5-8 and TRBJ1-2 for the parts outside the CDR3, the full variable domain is EAGVTQSPTHLIKTRGQQATLRCSPISGHTSVYWYQQALGLGLQFLLWYDEGEERNRGNFPPRFSGRQFPNYSSELNVNALELEDSALYLCASSAGLNYGYTFGSGTRLTVV.

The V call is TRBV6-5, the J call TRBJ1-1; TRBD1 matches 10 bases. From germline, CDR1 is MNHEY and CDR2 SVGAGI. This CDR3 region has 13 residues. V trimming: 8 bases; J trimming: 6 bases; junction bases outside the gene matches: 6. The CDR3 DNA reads TGTGCCAGCGGGGACAGGGGAAGAGCTGAAGCTTTCTTT. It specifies CASGDRGRAEAFF.

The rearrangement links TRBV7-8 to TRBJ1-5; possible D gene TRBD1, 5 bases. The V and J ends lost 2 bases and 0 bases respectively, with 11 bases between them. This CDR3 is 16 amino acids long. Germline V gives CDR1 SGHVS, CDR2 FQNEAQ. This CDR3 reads CASSLRARDSNQPQHF. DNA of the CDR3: TGTGCCAGCAGCTTACGGGCCAGGGATAGCAATCAGCCCCAGCATTTT.

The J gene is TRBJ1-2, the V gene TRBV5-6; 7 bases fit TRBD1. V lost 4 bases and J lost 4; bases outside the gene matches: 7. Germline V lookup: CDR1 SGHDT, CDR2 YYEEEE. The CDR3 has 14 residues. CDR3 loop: CASSPGTESYGYTF. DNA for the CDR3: TGTGCCAGCAGCCCTGGGACAGAATCCTATGGCTACACCTTC. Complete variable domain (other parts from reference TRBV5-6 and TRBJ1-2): DAGVTQSPTHLIKTRGQQVTLRCSPKSGHDTVSWYQQALGQGPQFIFQYYEEEERQRGNFPDRFSGHQFPNYSSELNVNALLLGDSALYLCASSPGTESYGYTFGSGTRLTVV.

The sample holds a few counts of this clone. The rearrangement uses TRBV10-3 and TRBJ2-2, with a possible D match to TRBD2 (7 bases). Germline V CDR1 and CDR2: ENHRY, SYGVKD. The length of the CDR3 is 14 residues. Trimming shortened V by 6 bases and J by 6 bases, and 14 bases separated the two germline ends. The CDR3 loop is CAISYREGAGELFF. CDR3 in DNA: TGTGCCATCAGCTACAGGGAGGGGGCCGGGGAGCTGTTTTTT.

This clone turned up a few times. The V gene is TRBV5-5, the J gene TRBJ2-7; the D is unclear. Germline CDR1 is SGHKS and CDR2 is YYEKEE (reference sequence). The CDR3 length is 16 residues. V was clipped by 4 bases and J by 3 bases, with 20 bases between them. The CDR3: CASSQEAGSTVYEQYF. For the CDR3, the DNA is TGTGCCAGCAGCCAGGAAGCTGGCTCTACTGTCTACGAGCAGTACTTC.

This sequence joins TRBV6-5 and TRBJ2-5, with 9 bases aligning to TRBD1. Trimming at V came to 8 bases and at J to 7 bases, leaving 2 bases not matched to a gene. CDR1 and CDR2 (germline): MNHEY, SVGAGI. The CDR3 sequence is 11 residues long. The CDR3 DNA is TGTGCCAGCGGGGGACAGGGGACCCAGTACTTC. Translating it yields CASGGQGTQYF.

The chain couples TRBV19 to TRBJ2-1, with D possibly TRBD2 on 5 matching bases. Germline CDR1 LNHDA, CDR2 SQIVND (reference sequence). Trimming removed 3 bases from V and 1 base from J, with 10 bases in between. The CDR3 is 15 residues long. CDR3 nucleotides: TGTGCCAGTAGTATGGCTAGCCCTTCCTACAATGAGCAGTTCTTC. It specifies CASSMASPSYNEQFF.

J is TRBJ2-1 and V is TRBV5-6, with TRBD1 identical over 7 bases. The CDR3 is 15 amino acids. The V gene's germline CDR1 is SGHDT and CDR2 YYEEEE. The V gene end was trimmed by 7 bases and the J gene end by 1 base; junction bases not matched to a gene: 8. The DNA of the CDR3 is TGTGCCAGCGTTAGTCGGACAGGTTCCTACAATGAGCAGTTCTTC. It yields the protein CASVSRTGSYNEQFF.